The text below deals with one TCR beta chain. The CDR3 totals 16 residues. The J segment lost 5 bases and the V segment lost 3 bases, leaving 8 bases of the junction unmatched. The germline V gene has CDR1 SGHDN and CDR2 FVKESK. This entry comes from a study of cytomegalovirus exposure and HLA in healthy donors. PCR amplification relied on 60 Vbeta primers (plus 13 Jbeta primers). The table came from immunoSEQ multiplex PCR; TCRdb's copy has only in-frame clones and leaves some out. This listing includes 130,000 or so clones. This receptor was obtained from a woman aged 18-35 years in good health and CMV-seronegative. The sequencing input was PBMCs. This sequence joins TRBV14 and TRBJ2-1, with TRBD1 identical over 9 bases. The CDR3 here is CASSQGDRVENNEQFF. In DNA form, the CDR3 reads TGTGCCAGCAGCCAGGGGGACAGGGTAGAAAACAATGAGCAGTTCTTC.